This record looks at one T cell receptor (beta chain) sequence and its context. Authors' methods: Amplified reference gene primers provided the basis for estimating nucleated cell counts. The assay was immunoSEQ multiplex PCR, and TCRdb's table has in-frame clones only and misses some. That table gives V, J and clone size, and the DNA gave D and trimming. This sample has approximately 130,000 clones; 70% to 90% occur once, and the top ten carry less than 2%. In germline, CDR1 is KGHDR, CDR2 SFDVKD. After removal of 6 bases from V and 5 bases from J, the junction contained 10 bases not matched to a gene. The CDR3 has 16 residues. This specimen belongs to a study of blood T cell repertoires in COVID-19. About the research overall: The United States, Italy and Spain provided the acute and convalescent COVID-19 samples.

This TCR derives from a human donor in a cohort sampled during active COVID-19. The chain couples TRBV24-1 to TRBJ2-2, with 8 bases aligning to TRBD2. Sequencing used peripheral blood. CDR3 in DNA: TGTGCCACCAGTCCTCTTGGGCGGGGGGAAACCGGGGAGCTGTTTTTT. It codes for CATSPLGRGETGELFF.